The rows below give T cell receptor beta chains drawn from one sample of a study of blood T cell repertoires in COVID-19. The repertoire was sequenced with immunoSEQ multiplex PCR; TCRdb's copy has only in-frame clones and lacks some. The sample has about 120,000 clones, roughly 80% seen once. The sequenced sample consisted of peripheral blood. These receptor sequences come from a man in his fifties or sixties with acute or convalescent COVID-19. Each CDR3 is given with its conserved first and last residue. The D gene is left open where the match is weak. The size entry is marked missing in some rows and otherwise reads once, few, many or a size class.

>.|.|TRBJ1-2|TRBV28
TGTGCCAGCCTCCCGAGACAGGTTGGATATGGCTACACCTTC
CASLPRQVGYGYTF
>.|.|TRBJ2-7|TRBV19
TGTGCCAGTAGTATAGGTCAGGGTATAATCTACGAGCAGTACTTC
CASSIGQGIIYEQYF
>.|.|TRBJ1-2|TRBV4-1
TGCGCCAGCAGCCAACGGGGGGCCGGGAATGGCTACACCTTC
CASSQRGAGNGYTF
>.|.|TRBJ1-2|TRBV19
TGTGCCAGTAGTCCACAGACAGGAATAAGTGACTATGGCTACACCTTC
CASSPQTGISDYGYTF
>.|TRBD1|TRBJ1-3|TRBV7-8
TGTGCCAGCAGCCCCGGGACAGGGGGTGGTGGAAACACCATATATTTT
CASSPGTGGGGNTIYF
>few|.|TRBJ2-1|TRBV4-2
TGTGCCAGCAGCCAAAGCCCGGGGTATTCCTACAATGAGCAGTTCTTC
CASSQSPGYSYNEQFF
>.|.|TRBJ1-6|TRBV20-1
TGCAGTGCTAGTGGGGGAGTAAGGAGGTCTTCACCCCTCCACTTT
CSASGGVRRSSPLHF
>.|.|TRBJ2-3|TRBV20-1
TGCAGTGCTAGTGCTGAACTTAGGACTAGCACAGATACGCAGTATTTT
CSASAELRTSTDTQYF
>.|.|TRBJ2-4|TRBV5-4
TGTGCCAGCAGCTTGGCCAGGCCTCCTCTAGCCAAAAACATTCAGTACTTC
CASSLARPPLAKNIQYF
>.|.|TRBJ2-5|TRBV7-9
TGTGCCAGCAGCCTCTCCTCCGGGACTCAAGAGACCCAGTACTTC
CASSLSSGTQETQYF
>.|.|TRBJ1-1|TRBV6-6
TGTGCCAGCAGTTACTCAGGGGGGGGCACTGAAGCTTTCTTT
CASSYSGGGTEAFF
>once|TRBD2|TRBJ2-1|TRBV3-1/TRBV3-2
TGTGCCAGCAGCCAAGCTAGCGGGGGGGCCTTTAATGAGCAGTTCTTC
CASSQASGGAFNEQFF
>.|.|TRBJ2-3|TRBV29-1
TGCAGCGTTGGAGCGGATACGCAGTATTTT
CSVGADTQYF
>.|.|TRBJ1-2|TRBV7-2
TGTGCCAGCAGCTCACCAGGGAACTATGGCTACACCTTC
CASSSPGNYGYTF
>.|TRBD2|TRBJ2-2|TRBV2
TGTGCCAGCAGTGAAGGACTAGCGGGAGCGAACACCGGGGAGCTGTTTTTT
CASSEGLAGANTGELFF
>.|TRBD2|TRBJ2-3|TRBV28
TGTGCCAGCAGTTCCGGGACTACAAGGTTTCTTACGCAGTATTTT
CASSSGTTRFLTQYF
>once|.|TRBJ1-1|TRBV20-1
TGCAGTGCTAGTGCAGGGGCCGAAGCTTTCTTT
CSASAGAEAFF
>.|TRBD1|TRBJ2-7|TRBV6-5
TGTGCCAGCAGTTACGGACAGGGTAGCTCCTACGAGCAGTACTTC
CASSYGQGSSYEQYF
>few|.|TRBJ1-5|TRBV2
TGTGCCAGCAGTGTAGGGGGTGGTCAGCCCCAGCATTTT
CASSVGGGQPQHF
>.|.|TRBJ2-3|TRBV2
TGTGCCAGCAGTGATAGTAACGCAGATACGCAGTATTTT
CASSDSNADTQYF
>once|.|TRBJ1-2|TRBV2
TGTGCCAGCAGTGTCAACAGAGATGGCTACACCTTC
CASSVNRDGYTF
>.|.|TRBJ1-2|TRBV24-1
TGTGCCACCAGTGATTTGGAGGGTGGCTACACCTTC
CATSDLEGGYTF
>.|TRBD2|TRBJ2-1|TRBV27
TGTGCCAGCAGCCGACGACTAGCGGGGATCTCCTACAATGAGCAGTTCTTC
CASSRRLAGISYNEQFF
>.|TRBD2|TRBJ2-1|TRBV10-3
TGTGCCATCAGTTCAGCCCCCCCCGGGACTAGCGTGAGCAATGAGCAGTTCTTC
CAISSAPPGTSVSNEQFF
>.|.|TRBJ1-2|TRBV6-1
TGTGCCAGCAGTGAGTCCCGTCTCTATGGCTACACCTTC
CASSESRLYGYTF
>.|.|TRBJ2-7|TRBV5-4
TGTGCCAGCAGCTTGATCCCATCCTACGAGCAGTACTTC
CASSLIPSYEQYF
>few|TRBD2|TRBJ2-7|TRBV2
TGTGCCAGCATCCGACTGGGACTAGCGGGGGACGAGCAGTACTTC
CASIRLGLAGDEQYF
>.|.|TRBJ1-5|TRBV19
TGTGCCAGTAGTATAGATAGATATCAGGGACAGCATTTT
CASSIDRYQGQHF
>.|.|TRBJ1-2|TRBV19
TGTGCCAGTAGTATAGGGCAGGGGCACGGCTACACCTTC
CASSIGQGHGYTF
>.|.|TRBJ1-2|TRBV10-3
TGTGCCATCAGTGACCGAGGGGAGGGTGGCTACACCTTC
CAISDRGEGGYTF
>few|TRBD1|TRBJ1-2|TRBV28
TGTGCCAGCAGTTTATTCGACAGGGGTTATGGCTACACCTTC
CASSLFDRGYGYTF
>.|TRBD1|TRBJ1-2|TRBV4-1
TGCGCCAGCAGCCAAGAGGGCATATACAGGGGTGGCTACACCTTC
CASSQEGIYRGGYTF
>.|TRBD1|TRBJ1-4|TRBV11-2
TGTGCCAGCAGCCGGGACAGGGTTCAGAATGAAAAACTGTTTTTT
CASSRDRVQNEKLFF
>.|TRBD2|TRBJ2-3|TRBV10-3
TGTGCCATCAGTGAGTCCAGTAGCGGGGGGCTTAGCACAGATACGCAGTATTTT
CAISESSSGGLSTDTQYF
>.|TRBD2|TRBJ2-1|TRBV27
TGTGCCAGCAGTTCCCCGGGACTAGCGGGAGGTCGGTTCTTC
CASSSPGLAGGRFF
>.|TRBD1|TRBJ2-3|TRBV18
TGTGCCAGCTCACCTCGGACAGGGAAGGATGATACGCAGTATTTT
CASSPRTGKDDTQYF
>.|TRBD2|TRBJ2-5|TRBV3-1/TRBV3-2
TGTGCCAGCAGCCAACCTAGCGGGGGAGATGAGACCCAGTACTTC
CASSQPSGGDETQYF
>.|TRBD1|TRBJ2-3|TRBV11-3
TGTGCCAGCAGCTCGAGGACAGGGGATACGCAGTATTTT
CASSSRTGDTQYF
>.|.|TRBJ2-1|TRBV4-1
TGCGCCAGCAGCCAGATAGGGGTTTCCTACAATGAGCAGTTCTTC
CASSQIGVSYNEQFF
>.|.|TRBJ2-7|TRBV5-1
TGCGCCAGCAGCACCCTGAGGGGGTACGAGCAGTACTTC
CASSTLRGYEQYF
>.|TRBD1|TRBJ1-2|TRBV3-1/TRBV3-2
TGTGCCAGCAGCCAAAGGGCAGGGGGCAGCTATGGCTACACCTTC
CASSQRAGGSYGYTF
>.|.|TRBJ1-2|TRBV18
TGTGCCAGCTCACCGGGGACTGACCTATATGGCTACACCTTC
CASSPGTDLYGYTF
>.|.|TRBJ1-1|TRBV11-3
TGTGCCAGCAGCTTAGCTCAGACAGCCGAAGACACTGAAGCTTTCTTT
CASSLAQTAEDTEAFF
>.|TRBD2|TRBJ2-5|TRBV5-6
TGTGCCAGCAGCTTGGCGGGGGGGGCTGGGGAGACCCAGTACTTC
CASSLAGGAGETQYF
>.|TRBD2|TRBJ2-2|TRBV7-3
TGTGCCAGCAGTTTAGCGGGAGAATACACCGGGGAGCTGTTTTTT
CASSLAGEYTGELFF
>.|TRBD2|TRBJ2-7|TRBV3-1/TRBV3-2
TGTGCCAGCAGCCAAGGGACTAGCCGCATAAAAGGCGAGCAGTACTTC
CASSQGTSRIKGEQYF
>.|.|TRBJ1-5|TRBV6-1
TGTGCCAGCAAGGGGACTACGGAGGGCAATCAGCCCCAGCATTTT
CASKGTTEGNQPQHF
>.|.|TRBJ2-5|TRBV25-1
TGTGCCAGCAGTGAAAAGGGATTCGGGGGCCAAGAGACCCAGTACTTC
CASSEKGFGGQETQYF
>.|.|TRBJ2-1|TRBV5-4
TGTGCCAGCAGCTTGGTCGCGTCCATGGACAATGAGCAGTTCTTC
CASSLVASMDNEQFF
>.|TRBD2|TRBJ2-1|TRBV5-8
TGTGCCAGCAGCTTGGTCGGGGAGGGCAATGAGCAGTTCTTC
CASSLVGEGNEQFF
>.|.|TRBJ1-1|TRBV3-1/TRBV3-2
TGTGCCAGCACCTGGACAGCCATGAACACTGAAGCTTTCTTT
CASTWTAMNTEAFF
>.|.|TRBJ2-3|TRBV10-3
TGTGCCATCAGTGGTCTAGCGACAGATACGCAGTATTTT
CAISGLATDTQYF
>.|TRBD2|TRBJ2-7|TRBV11-2
TGTGCCAGCAGCCCCTTAGCGGGAGAGATTGCCTACGAGCAGTACTTC
CASSPLAGEIAYEQYF
>few|TRBD1|TRBJ1-1|TRBV9
TGTGCCAGCAGCTTTCGGGACAGGGTATTGGATGAAGCTTTCTTT
CASSFRDRVLDEAFF
>.|TRBD1|TRBJ1-5|TRBV27
TGTGCCAGCAGTCCCACCGTTGGGGACAGAATGGTAGACCAGCCCCAGCATTTT
CASSPTVGDRMVDQPQHF